This TCR beta chain was found in a study of response to subunit inactivated influenza vaccine. Only a few counts were recorded for this clonotype. TCRdb re-analysed the RT-PCR reads in MiXCR, keeping a single row per CDR3 protein. The sample carries about 570,000 distinct CDR3 sequences, about 11% recorded once. The CDR3 runs to 13 residues. The V end was cut by 2 bases, the J end by 7 bases, with 12 bases between. Germline V lookup: CDR1 MGHDK, CDR2 SYGVNS. The sample was also linked to a second study, of T cells expressing NK-cell markers. Per that study: The authors made TCR beta cDNA libraries by 5'RACE template switching. This switching added a universal primer site and UMIs. Investigators obtained TCR beta repertoires from sorted CD3+CD56+NKG2C+, CD3+CD56+NKG2C- and CD3+CD56-NKG2C+ T cells. One of eight sequenced donors was HCMV-seronegative; the other seven were seropositive. Leadership of the CD3+CD56-NKG2C+ fraction also belonged to these clonotypes in four donors.

Sequences were derived from PBMCs from blood, sampled on the day of vaccination. This chain uses TRBV25-1 with TRBJ2-7, with D perhaps being TRBD1 or TRBD2 (6 bases each). This TCR was recovered from a man aged 50 to 59 who received an inactivated influenza vaccine. Here the CDR3 reads CASSEPGAEEQYF. The CDR3 DNA is TGTGCCAGCAGTGAACCGGGGGCGGAAGAGCAGTACTTC.